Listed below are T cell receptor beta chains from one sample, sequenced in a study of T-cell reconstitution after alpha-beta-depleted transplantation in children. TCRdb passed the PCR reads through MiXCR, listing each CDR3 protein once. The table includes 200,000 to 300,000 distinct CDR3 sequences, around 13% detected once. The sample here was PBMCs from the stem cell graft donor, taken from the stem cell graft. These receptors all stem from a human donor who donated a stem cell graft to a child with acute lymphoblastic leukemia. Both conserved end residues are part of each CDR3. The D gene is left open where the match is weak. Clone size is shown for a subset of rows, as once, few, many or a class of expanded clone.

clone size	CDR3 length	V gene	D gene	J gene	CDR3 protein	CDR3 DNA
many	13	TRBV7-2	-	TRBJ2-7	CASSLGTGTEQYF	TGTGCCAGCAGCTTAGGGACGGGTACCGAGCAGTACTTC
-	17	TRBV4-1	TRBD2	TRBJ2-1	CASSQETMAGGPSEQFF	TGCGCCAGCAGCCAAGAAACGATGGCGGGGGGGCCGTCTGAGCAGTTCTTC
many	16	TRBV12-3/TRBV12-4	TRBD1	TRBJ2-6	CASSLFRGPGANVLTF	TGTGCCAGCAGTTTATTTAGGGGGCCTGGGGCCAACGTCCTGACTTTC
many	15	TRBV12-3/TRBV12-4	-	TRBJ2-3	CASSLASVSQDTQYF	TGTGCCAGCAGTTTGGCTAGCGTAAGCCAGGATACGCAGTATTTT
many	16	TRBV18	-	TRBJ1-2	CASSPSWDTEGNGYTF	TGTGCCAGCTCACCCTCGTGGGACACAGAGGGGAATGGCTACACCTTC
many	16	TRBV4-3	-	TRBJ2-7	CASSQDFGTAAYEQYF	TGCGCCAGCAGCCAGGACTTCGGGACTGCTGCCTACGAGCAGTACTTC
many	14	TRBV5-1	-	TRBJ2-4	CASSLPDSKNIQYF	TGCGCCAGCAGCTTGCCGGACAGCAAAAACATTCAGTACTTC
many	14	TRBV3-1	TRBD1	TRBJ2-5	CASSPLGQAETQYF	TGTGCCAGCAGCCCGTTGGGACAGGCGGAGACCCAGTACTTC
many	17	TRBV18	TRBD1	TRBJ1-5	CASSPRGQGNTNQPQHF	TGTGCCAGCTCACCACGTGGACAGGGGAATACAAATCAGCCCCAGCATTTT
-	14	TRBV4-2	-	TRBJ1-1	CASSQDPTMTEAFF	TGTGCCAGCAGCCAAGACCCCACCATGACTGAAGCTTTCTTT
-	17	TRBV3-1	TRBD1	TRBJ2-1	CASSQVLTGSSYNEQFF	TGTGCCAGCAGCCAAGTTCTGACAGGGAGCTCCTACAATGAGCAGTTCTTC
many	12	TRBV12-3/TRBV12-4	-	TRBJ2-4	CASSFGGKKEYF	TGTGCCAGCAGTTTTGGCGGGAAGAAAGAGTACTTC
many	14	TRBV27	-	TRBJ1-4	CASSLSVYNEKLFF	TGTGCCAGCAGTTTGTCAGTTTATAATGAAAAACTGTTTTTT
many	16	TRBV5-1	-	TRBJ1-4	CASSLGAQVGREKLFF	TGCGCCAGCAGCTTGGGGGCACAGGTGGGGCGCGAAAAACTGTTTTTT
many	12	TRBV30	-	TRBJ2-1	CASTPGGNEQFF	TGTGCCTCGACTCCCGGGGGCAATGAGCAGTTCTTC
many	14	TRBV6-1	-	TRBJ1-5	CASSRGGSLLAQHF	TGTGCCAGCAGTCGCGGCGGCAGTCTCCTGGCCCAGCATTTT
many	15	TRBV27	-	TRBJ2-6	CPNTTRGAGANVLTF	TGTCCCAACACTACAAGGGGGGCCGGGGCCAACGTCCTGACTTTC
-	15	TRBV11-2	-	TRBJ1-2	CASSLVAGILLGYTF	TGTGCCAGCAGCTTAGTAGCAGGGATTCTTCTTGGCTACACCTTC
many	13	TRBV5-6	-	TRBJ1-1	CASTLDGSTEAFF	TGTGCCAGCACCCTGGATGGGAGCACTGAAGCTTTCTTT
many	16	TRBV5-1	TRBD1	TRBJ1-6	CASSFIRDRHNSPLHF	TGCGCCAGCAGCTTTATCCGGGACAGGCATAATTCACCCCTCCACTTT
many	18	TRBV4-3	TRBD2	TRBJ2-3	CASSQVYSSGGTTDTQYF	TGCGCCAGCAGCCAAGTTTATTCTAGCGGGGGAACCACAGATACGCAGTATTTT
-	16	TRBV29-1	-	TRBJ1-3	CSVERSGPNSGNTIYF	TGCAGCGTTGAAAGGTCCGGACCTAACTCTGGAAACACCATATATTTT